The 21 T cell receptor beta chains given below trace back to one sample, sequenced in a study of OX40 agonist ivuxolimab in advanced cancers. Libraries were prepared by immunoSEQ multiplex PCR; TCRdb keeps only in-frame clonotypes and omits some of them. The sample records 45,000 to 65,000 clones, approximately 92% being singletons. The specimen was CD4+ or CD8+ T cells sorted from blood, collected in a trial of the OX40 agonist ivuxolimab. The receptors come from an adult with an advanced solid tumor such as melanoma, head and neck, liver or kidney cancer.

This clone was observed once. The rearrangement uses TRBV6-1 and TRBJ2-2; D not resolved. From germline, CDR1 is MNHNS and CDR2 SASEGT. V was pared by 7 bases and J by 3 bases, with 12 bases between. This CDR3 contains 14 residues. As DNA, the CDR3 is TGTGCCAGCACCCTGAACGGGTACACCGGGGAGCTGTTTTTT. Encoded protein: CASTLNGYTGELFF.

This rearrangement joins TRBV6-5 to TRBJ1-2; 7 bases fit TRBD1. Trimming removed 5 bases from V and 7 bases from J; junction bases left unmatched: 10. Germline CDR1 MNHEY, CDR2 SVGAGI. The CDR3 spans 14 residues. The CDR3 loop is CASSASLDRVGYTF. CDR3 bases: TGTGCCAGCAGTGCTTCTCTAGACAGGGTTGGCTACACCTTC.

As to this clone: Mismatch with germline at one junction end may stem from a read error. V usage is TRBV7-7 and J usage is TRBJ2-5; D possibly corresponds to TRBD1 (5 bases). Per germline, CDR1 SSHAT and CDR2 FNYEAQ (reference sequence). The CDR3 has 15 residues. The CDR3 nucleotides are TGTGCTAGCAGCTTACTCAGGGCCGCTCAAGAGACCCAGTACTTC. Its translation is CASSLLRAAQETQYF.

This clone occurred a few times. The gene calls are TRBV28 and TRBJ1-5; a possible D gene is TRBD1 (5 bases). This CDR3 region has 11 residues. The germline V gene has CDR1 MDHEN and CDR2 SYDVKM. Trimming took 11 bases from V and 2 from J, leaving 7 bases between them. The CDR3 here is CAAGGNQPQHF. The CDR3 bases are TGTGCCGCGGGGGGCAATCAGCCCCAGCATTTT.

The sample holds one count of this clone. J is TRBJ2-7 and V is TRBV6-5, with 9 nucleotides matching TRBD1. The CDR3 loop spans 14 amino acids. Germline loops: CDR1 MNHEY, CDR2 SVGAGI. V gave up 7 bases and J gave up 5 bases; unmatched junction bases: 9. As DNA, the CDR3 is TGTGCCAGCACCGCGCCGGGGACAGGGAACGAGCAGTACTTC. This translates into CASTAPGTGNEQYF.

In this sample, this clone turned up a few times. This chain uses TRBV27 with TRBJ1-3, with D possibly being TRBD1 (6 bases). The ends were cut back, 4 bases at V and 3 bases at J, with 13 bases in the middle. The CDR3 has 15 residues. The germline CDR1 and CDR2 sequences are MNHEY and SMNVEV (reference sequence). The CDR3 protein is CASSSRNRVGNTIYF. The CDR3 nucleotides are TGTGCCAGCAGTTCTCGTAACAGGGTTGGAAACACCATATATTTT.

Comments on this clone: The germline gene is not matched at one end of the junction; a read error may be the cause. The chain uses TRBV30 and TRBJ2-1; 10 bases match TRBD2. The CDR3 runs to 15 residues. Germline V gene data show CDR1 as GTSNPN and CDR2 as SVGIG (reference sequence). CDR3 in amino acids: CAWSRLAGSHNEQFF. CDR3 bases: TGTGCCTGGAGCAGACTAGCGGGCTCCCACAATGAGCAGTTCTTC.

V gene TRBV7-2 combines with J gene TRBJ2-1; D tentatively reads TRBD1 or TRBD2 (5 bases each). The CDR3 has 14 residues. Per the germline V gene, CDR1 is SGHTA and CDR2 is FQGNSA. Trimming left V 2 bases short and J 13 bases short, with 18 bases between. In DNA form, the CDR3 reads TGTGCCAGCAGCTTAAGTCGTGACGGGGCGACACAGTTCTTC. This gives the protein CASSLSRDGATQFF.

V and J are TRBV19 and TRBJ2-1, with TRBD1 identical over 9 bases. V lost 3 bases to trimming and J lost 3 bases; unmatched junction nucleotides: 3. The CDR3 runs to 15 residues. Germline V lookup: CDR1 LNHDA, CDR2 SQIVND (reference sequence). The CDR3 region is CASSMGTGFYNEQFF. The DNA of the CDR3 is TGTGCCAGTAGTATGGGGACAGGGTTCTACAATGAGCAGTTCTTC.

V is TRBV9 and J is TRBJ2-1, with 8 bases aligning to TRBD2. Per the germline V gene, CDR1 is SGDLS and CDR2 is YYNGEE. The CDR3 runs to 16 residues. V trimming: 1 base; J trimming: 8 bases; junction bases outside the gene matches: 11. The CDR3 DNA sequence: TGTGCCAGCAGCGTACTCCCGGGACTAGGGTTGGATGAGCAGTTCTTC. Translated, it gives CASSVLPGLGLDEQFF.

This clone has a single count. CDR3 coding DNA: TGTGCCAGCACTATGGGGGGCGGGAAGACCCAGTACTTC. Its protein product is CASTMGGGKTQYF. The J gene is TRBJ2-5, the V gene TRBV2; D tentatively reads TRBD1 or TRBD2 (6 bases each). Germline CDR1 and CDR2: SNHLY and FYNNEI. The CDR3 is 13 residues long. Trimming stripped 7 bases from V and 6 bases from J, with 15 bases between.

The rearrangement joins TRBV7-3 to TRBJ2-5, with 8 nucleotides matching TRBD2. The trim removed 3 bases at V and 0 bases at J, leaving 6 bases unmatched. The CDR3 extends over 16 amino acids. Looked up from germline, CDR1 is SGHTA and CDR2 is FQGTGA. The CDR3 DNA reads TGTGCCAGCAGCTTCATACTAGCGGCGTACCAAGAGACCCAGTACTTC. It codes for CASSFILAAYQETQYF.

The chain combines TRBV7-2 with TRBJ1-1; possibly TRBD1 for D (6 bases). The length of the CDR3 is 15 residues. CDR1 is SGHTA and CDR2 is FQGNSA in the germline V gene. V lost 3 bases to trimming and J lost 1 base, with 12 bases between them. The CDR3 here is CASSFTGGGNTEAFF. The CDR3 nucleotides are TGTGCCAGCAGCTTCACGGGAGGGGGGAACACTGAAGCTTTCTTT.

The chain has TRBV2 and TRBJ2-1; tentative D call: TRBD1 (6 bases). The CDR3 runs to 13 residues. Trimming removed 6 bases at V and 10 bases at J, with 16 bases between. Germline V gives CDR1 SNHLY, CDR2 FYNNEI. The CDR3 spells CASSDRNTMEQFF. The CDR3 nucleotides are TGTGCCAGCAGCGACAGGAATACAATGGAGCAGTTCTTC.

This clone was counted a single time. V usage is TRBV9 and J usage is TRBJ2-2; no firm D call. Looked up from germline, CDR1 is SGDLS and CDR2 is YYNGEE. Trimming took off 1 base at V and 7 bases at J, with 11 bases between the two ends. The CDR3 length is 14 residues. CDR3 sequence (DNA): TGTGCCAGCAGCGTACGTGGTGGAAACGGGGAGCTGTTTTTT. It translates to CASSVRGGNGELFF.

The table lists this clone with a count of one. J is TRBJ2-7 and V is TRBV6-6, with 7 nucleotides matching TRBD1. CDR1 MNHNY and CDR2 SVGAGI come from the germline V gene (reference sequence). This CDR3 is built from 14 residues. Unmatched junction bases numbered 16, after V lost 10 bases and J lost 7 bases. CDR3 nucleotides: TGTGCCACCTCGAACAGACAGGGAATTTGGGAGCAGTACTTC. This codes for CATSNRQGIWEQYF.

V usage is TRBV11-2 and J usage is TRBJ2-5, with 8 bases lining up with TRBD1. CDR3 length: 15 amino acids. From germline, CDR1 is SGHAT and CDR2 FQNNGV. V shed 4 bases, J shed 5 bases, and the junction held 9 bases outside the gene matches. CDR3: CASSSQGVTFETQYF. The CDR3 DNA sequence: TGTGCCAGCAGCTCACAGGGGGTTACTTTTGAGACCCAGTACTTC.

V usage is TRBV11-2 and J usage is TRBJ2-2; D call uncertain. The CDR3 has 13 residues. V dropped 0 bases and J dropped 7 bases, with 6 bases sitting between them. Germline V gives CDR1 SGHAT, CDR2 FQNNGV. For the CDR3, the DNA is TGTGCCAGCAGCTTAGATAACCGCGGGGAGCTGTTTTTT. Its protein is CASSLDNRGELFF.

The rearrangement joins TRBV5-1 to TRBJ1-2, with 10 bases aligning to TRBD1. Germline CDR1 is SGHRS and CDR2 is YFSETQ. Unmatched junction bases numbered 8, after V lost 6 bases and J lost 6 bases. The CDR3 totals 14 residues. This CDR3 reads CASTATGGVDGYTF. DNA for the CDR3: TGCGCCAGCACAGCGACAGGGGGCGTCGATGGCTACACCTTC.

The chain couples TRBV27 to TRBJ1-5, with no clear D. This CDR3 has 12 amino acids. Germline assignment: CDR1 MNHEY and CDR2 SMNVEV (reference sequence). The V gene lost 10 bases and the J gene lost 5 bases, with 12 bases spanning the gap. The DNA for the CDR3 is TGTGCCACTGGTTTTCGGGATCAGCCCCAGCATTTT. It translates to CATGFRDQPQHF.

This sequence joins TRBV30 and TRBJ1-2; TRBD1 agrees at 9 bases. V shed 2 bases and J 3 bases; nucleotides not matched to a gene: 4. In germline, CDR1 is GTSNPN, CDR2 SVGIG (reference sequence). This CDR3 region has 14 residues. DNA for the CDR3: TGTGCCTGGAGTATTGGACAGGGGCACTATGGCTACACCTTC. Its protein is CAWSIGQGHYGYTF.